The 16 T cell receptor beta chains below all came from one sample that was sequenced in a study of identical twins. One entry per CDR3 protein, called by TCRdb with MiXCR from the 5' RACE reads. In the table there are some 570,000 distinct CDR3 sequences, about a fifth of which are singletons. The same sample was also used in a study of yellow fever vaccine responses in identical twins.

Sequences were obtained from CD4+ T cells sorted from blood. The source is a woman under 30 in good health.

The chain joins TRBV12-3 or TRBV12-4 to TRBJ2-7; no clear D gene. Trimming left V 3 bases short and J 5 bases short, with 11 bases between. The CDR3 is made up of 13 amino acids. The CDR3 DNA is TGTGCCAGCAGTTTGGTAGGGTACCACGAGCAGTACTTC. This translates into CASSLVGYHEQYF.

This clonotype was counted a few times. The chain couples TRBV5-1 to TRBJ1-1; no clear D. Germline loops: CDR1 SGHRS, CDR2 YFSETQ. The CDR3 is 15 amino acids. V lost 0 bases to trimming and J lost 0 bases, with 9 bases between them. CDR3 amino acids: CASSLVVALNTEAFF. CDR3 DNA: TGCGCCAGCAGCTTGGTAGTAGCCCTGAACACTGAAGCTTTCTTT.

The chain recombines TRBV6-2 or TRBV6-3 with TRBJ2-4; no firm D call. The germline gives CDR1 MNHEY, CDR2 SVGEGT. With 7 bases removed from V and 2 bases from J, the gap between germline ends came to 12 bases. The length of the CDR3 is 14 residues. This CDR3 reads CASISVGSKNIQYF. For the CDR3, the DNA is TGTGCCAGCATCTCGGTTGGGTCCAAAAACATTCAGTACTTC.

DNA for the CDR3: TGCGCCAGCAGCACGAGGGCTGGAGATACGCAGTATTTT. Amino acid sequence: CASSTRAGDTQYF. The rearrangement links TRBV5-1 to TRBJ2-3; the D gene is possibly TRBD2 (5 bases). Looked up from germline, CDR1 is SGHRS and CDR2 is YFSETQ. The CDR3 consists of 13 residues. The ends were cut back, 4 bases at V and 5 bases at J, with 11 bases in the middle.

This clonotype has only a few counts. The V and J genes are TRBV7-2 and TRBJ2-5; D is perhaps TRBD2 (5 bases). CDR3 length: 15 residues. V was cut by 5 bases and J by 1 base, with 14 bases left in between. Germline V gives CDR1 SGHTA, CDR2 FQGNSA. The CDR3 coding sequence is TGTGCCAGCAGCCTCTCGGGCGGGTTCCAAGAGACCCAGTACTTC. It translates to CASSLSGGFQETQYF.

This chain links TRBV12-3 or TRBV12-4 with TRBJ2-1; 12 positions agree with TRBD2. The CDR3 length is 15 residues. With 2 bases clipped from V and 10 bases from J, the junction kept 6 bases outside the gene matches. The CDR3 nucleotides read TGTGCCAGCAGTTTACGGCTAGCGGGAGGGCCAGAGCAGTTCTTC. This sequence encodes CASSLRLAGGPEQFF.

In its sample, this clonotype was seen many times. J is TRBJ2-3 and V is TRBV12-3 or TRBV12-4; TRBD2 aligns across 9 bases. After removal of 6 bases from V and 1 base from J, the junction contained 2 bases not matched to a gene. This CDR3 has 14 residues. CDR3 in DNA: TGTGCCAGCAGGAAGCGGGAGGGCACAGATACGCAGTATTTT. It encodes CASRKREGTDTQYF.

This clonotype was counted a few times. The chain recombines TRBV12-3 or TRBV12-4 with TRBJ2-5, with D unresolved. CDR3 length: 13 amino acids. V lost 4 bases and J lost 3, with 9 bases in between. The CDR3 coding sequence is TGTGCCAGCAGTTCCATCGGCAAAGAGACCCAGTACTTC. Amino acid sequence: CASSSIGKETQYF.

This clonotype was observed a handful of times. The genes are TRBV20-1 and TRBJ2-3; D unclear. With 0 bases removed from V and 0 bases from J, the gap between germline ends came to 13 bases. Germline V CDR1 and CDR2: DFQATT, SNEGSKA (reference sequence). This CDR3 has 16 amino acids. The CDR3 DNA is TGCAGTGCTAGAGATTCTGGCGAACAAAGCACAGATACGCAGTATTTT. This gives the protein CSARDSGEQSTDTQYF.

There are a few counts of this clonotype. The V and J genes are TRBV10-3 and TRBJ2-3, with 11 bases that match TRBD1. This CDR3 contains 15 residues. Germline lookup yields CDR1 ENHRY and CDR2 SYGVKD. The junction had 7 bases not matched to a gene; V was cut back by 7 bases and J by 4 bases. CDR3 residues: CAINRQGQGADTQYF. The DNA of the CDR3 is TGTGCCATCAATCGTCAGGGACAGGGGGCAGATACGCAGTATTTT.

CDR3 sequence: CATQPSSGRASENEQFF. For the CDR3, the DNA is TGTGCCACTCAGCCTAGTAGCGGGAGGGCCTCCGAGAATGAGCAGTTCTTC. This chain connects TRBV24-1 to TRBJ2-1; 11 bases are a match to TRBD2. V gave up 10 bases and J gave up 7 bases; unmatched junction bases: 17. The germline V gene has CDR1 KGHDR and CDR2 SFDVKD. There are 17 residues in the CDR3.

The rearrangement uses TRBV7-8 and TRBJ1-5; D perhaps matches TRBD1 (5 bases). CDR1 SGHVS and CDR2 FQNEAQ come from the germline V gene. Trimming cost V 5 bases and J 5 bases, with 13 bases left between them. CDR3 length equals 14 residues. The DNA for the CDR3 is TGTGCCAGCAGCCCGAGGGGCAGGGATCAGCCCCAGCATTTT. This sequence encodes CASSPRGRDQPQHF.

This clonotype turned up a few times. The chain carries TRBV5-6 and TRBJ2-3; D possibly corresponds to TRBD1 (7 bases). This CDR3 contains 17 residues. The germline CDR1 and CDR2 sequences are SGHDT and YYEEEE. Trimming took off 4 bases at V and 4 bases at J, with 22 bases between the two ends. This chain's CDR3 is CASSRPNLRGEPDTQYF. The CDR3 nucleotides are TGTGCCAGCAGCCGCCCGAATCTCAGGGGGGAACCAGATACGCAGTATTTT.

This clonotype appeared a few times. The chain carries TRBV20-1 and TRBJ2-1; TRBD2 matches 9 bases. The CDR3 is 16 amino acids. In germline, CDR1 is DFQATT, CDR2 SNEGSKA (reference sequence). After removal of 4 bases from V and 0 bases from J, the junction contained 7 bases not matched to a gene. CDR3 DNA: TGCAGTGCTACCAGACTAGCGGAAACCTCCTACAATGAGCAGTTCTTC. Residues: CSATRLAETSYNEQFF.

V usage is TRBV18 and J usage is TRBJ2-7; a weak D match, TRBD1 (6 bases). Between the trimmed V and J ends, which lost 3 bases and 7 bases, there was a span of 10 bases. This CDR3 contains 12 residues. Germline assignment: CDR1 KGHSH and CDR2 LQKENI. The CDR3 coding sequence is TGTGCCAGCTCACCTCCCACAGGGGAGCAGTACTTC. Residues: CASSPPTGEQYF.

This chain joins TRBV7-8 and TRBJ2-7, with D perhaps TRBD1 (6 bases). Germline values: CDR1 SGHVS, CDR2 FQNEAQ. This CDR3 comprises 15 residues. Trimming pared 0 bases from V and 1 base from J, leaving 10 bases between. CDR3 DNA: TGTGCCAGCAGCTTAGCGGCAGGGGAGTCCTACGAGCAGTACTTC. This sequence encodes CASSLAAGESYEQYF. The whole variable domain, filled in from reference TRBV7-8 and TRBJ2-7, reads GAGVSQSPRYKVAKRGQDVALRCDPISGHVSLFWYQQALGQGPEFLTYFQNEAQLDKSGLPSDRFFAERPEGSVSTLKIQRTQQEDSAVYLCASSLAAGESYEQYFGPGTRLTVT.